Presented here are 9 T cell receptor beta chains from one specimen sequenced in a study of blood T cell repertoires in COVID-19. TCRdb's copy holds only in-frame clones and misses some; the assay was immunoSEQ multiplex PCR. In the table there are 300,000 to 400,000 clones, over 70% of which are singletons. The sequencing input was peripheral blood. The receptors here all came from a man younger than 45 with active or convalescent COVID-19.

The chain couples TRBV5-6 to TRBJ1-1; D is ambiguous. The CDR3 consists of 14 residues. Germline CDR1 SGHDT, CDR2 YYEEEE. With 2 bases removed from V and 4 bases from J, the gap between germline ends came to 12 bases. CDR3 sequence reads: CASSFEGWRTEAFF. The CDR3 DNA is TGTGCCAGCAGCTTTGAGGGATGGCGCACTGAAGCTTTCTTT.

The chain is built from TRBV10-3 and TRBJ2-7; D is uncertain. With 4 bases removed from V and 0 bases from J, the gap between germline ends came to 4 bases. The CDR3 loop spans 12 amino acids. CDR1 is ENHRY and CDR2 is SYGVKD in the germline V gene. The CDR3 DNA reads TGTGCCATCAGTGTGAGCTCCTACGAGCAGTACTTC. It codes for CAISVSSYEQYF.

This rearrangement joins TRBV30 to TRBJ2-7, with 7 bases lining up with TRBD2. The trim removed 4 bases at V and 6 bases at J, leaving 15 bases unmatched. CDR1 and CDR2 from the germline V gene are GTSNPN and SVGIG (reference sequence). The length of the CDR3 is 15 residues. CDR3 DNA sequence: TGTGCCTGGAATCTCGGGCGGGAGACGTTCGGCGAGCAGTACTTC. Protein: CAWNLGRETFGEQYF.

The rearrangement joins TRBV11-2 to TRBJ1-1; perhaps TRBD1 as D (5 bases). V was shortened by 1 base and J by 0 bases, with 15 bases between the two germline ends. Germline V lookup: CDR1 SGHAT, CDR2 FQNNGV. CDR3 length: 17 amino acids. CDR3 bases: TGTGCCAGCAGCTTAGTTGCGGACACCCCGATGAACACTGAAGCTTTCTTT. As protein: CASSLVADTPMNTEAFF.

The chain uses TRBV9 and TRBJ1-2; D uncertain. The CDR3 totals 15 residues. V was shortened by 0 bases and J by 7 bases, with 16 bases between the two germline ends. From germline, CDR1 is SGDLS and CDR2 YYNGEE. This CDR3 reads CASSVAGRDMSGYTF. In DNA form, the CDR3 reads TGTGCCAGCAGCGTAGCAGGTCGGGATATGAGTGGCTACACCTTC.

In its sample, this clone was seen many times. The chain recombines TRBV28 with TRBJ1-1, with TRBD1 matching 11 bases. Trimming took 3 bases from V and 6 from J; bases not matched to a gene: 6. Germline CDR1 is MDHEN and CDR2 is SYDVKM. This CDR3 comprises 15 residues. CDR3 in amino acids: CASSLGGQGAPEAFF. In nucleotides, the CDR3 is TGTGCCAGCAGTTTGGGTGGACAGGGGGCCCCTGAAGCTTTCTTT.

The V gene is TRBV28, the J gene TRBJ2-5, with a tentative D call TRBD2 (6 bases). The length of the CDR3 is 15 residues. The germline V gene has CDR1 MDHEN and CDR2 SYDVKM. Trimming removed 5 bases at V and 2 bases at J, with 15 bases between. The CDR3 loop reads CASSPRESLQETQYF. DNA of the CDR3: TGTGCCAGCAGTCCCCGGGAGTCCCTGCAAGAGACCCAGTACTTC.

The chain has TRBV30 and TRBJ2-3, with D perhaps TRBD2 (5 bases). Germline values: CDR1 GTSNPN, CDR2 SVGIG (reference sequence). The V and J ends lost 0 bases and 0 bases respectively, with 16 bases between them. The CDR3 covers 17 residues. The CDR3 nucleotides are TGTGCCTGGAGTGTGTGGGTGAGCGGATTGAGCACAGATACGCAGTATTTT. Translation gives CAWSVWVSGLSTDTQYF.

V gene TRBV7-9 combines with J gene TRBJ2-1; D gene unclear. The CDR3 is 12 residues long. V gave up 3 bases and J gave up 6 bases, with 6 bases separating them. CDR1 is SEHNR, CDR2 FQNEAQ, per germline (reference sequence). As DNA, the CDR3 is TGTGCCAGCAGCTTGAGGTCCAATGAGCAGTTCTTC. It specifies CASSLRSNEQFF.